This TCR beta chain was obtained from a study of cytomegalovirus exposure and HLA in healthy donors. Study results and limitations: The study recorded 164 TCR beta chains that were cytomegalovirus-associated. In a later analysis, HLA-C alleles had the fewest associated TCRs, DRB1 alleles the most. Rarity held for most TCR sequences, but there were some public TCRs that occurred in many donors.

PCR primers comprised 60 Vbeta and 13 Jbeta primers. Some clones are missing from TCRdb's copy, which holds only in-frame ones; the method was immunoSEQ multiplex PCR. The sample holds roughly 150,000 clones, approximately 77% seen once. CDR1 is SGHTA and CDR2 is FQGNSA in the germline V gene. V trimming: 4 bases; J trimming: 6 bases; junction bases outside the gene matches: 4. This CDR3 is 15 amino acids long. This clone has only a few counts. Antigen: not known. Sequencing was performed on PBMCs. The rearrangement links TRBV7-2 to TRBJ2-1; 12 bases are a match to TRBD2. The sequence came from a female donor in good health and CMV-seronegative. CDR3 nucleotides: TGTGCCAGCAGCTCTCTAGCGGGGGGGCCCAATGAGCAGTTCTTC. Translating it yields CASSSLAGGPNEQFF.